A selection of T cell receptor beta chains follows, all from one sample in a study of CD8+ T cells in alopecia areata. Data came from immunoSEQ multiplex PCR; TCRdb stores just in-frame clones and leaves some out. The sample yields approximately 210,000 clones, roughly three fifths seen once. Source: CD4+ T cells sorted from blood, taken at week 49, from a patient treated with tofacitinib. These TCRs come from a human donor with alopecia areata. The CDR3 runs from the conserved cysteine through the conserved F or W. A D gene is named only where the DNA matches it firmly. Clone sizes are given selectively: once, few, many, or a class where the clone is expanded.

few,TRBV29-1,.,TRBJ2-5,TGCAGCGTGGCTGATCAAATCGGGGGAGAGACCCAGTACTTC,CSVADQIGGETQYF
.,TRBV2,.,TRBJ2-6,TGTGCCAGCAGTGACAGGGCGGTTGGGGCCAACGTCCTGACTTTC,CASSDRAVGANVLTF
.,TRBV6-5,.,TRBJ2-7,TGTGCCAGCAGTGGACAAAGGACGAACCGCTACGAGCAGTACTTC,CASSGQRTNRYEQYF
few,TRBV9,.,TRBJ2-6,TGTGCCAGCAGCGTAGCACAGGGACTGGCCAACGTCCTGACTTTC,CASSVAQGLANVLTF
.,TRBV29-1,.,TRBJ2-5,TGCAGCGTTGTCGGGGGGCCGTTGAGAGAGACCCAGTACTTC,CSVVGGPLRETQYF
few,TRBV25-1,.,TRBJ2-7,TGTGCCAGCAGTGACCGCATACTCAAGTACGAGCAGTACTTC,CASSDRILKYEQYF
.,TRBV25-1,.,TRBJ1-2,TGTGCCAGCAGTGGCTCACCCGAGTTTCGTGGCTACACCTTC,CASSGSPEFRGYTF
.,TRBV2,.,TRBJ1-1,TGTGCCAGCAGTATCCAGACACGTAACACTGAAGCTTTCTTT,CASSIQTRNTEAFF
.,TRBV30,.,TRBJ1-2,TGTGCCTGGAGTGAAATAGGGTATGGCTACACCTTC,CAWSEIGYGYTF
.,TRBV18,.,TRBJ2-1,TGTGCCAGCTCGCCTCCCCAATACAATGAGCAGTTCTTC,CASSPPQYNEQFF
.,TRBV11-2,.,TRBJ2-5,TGTGCCAGCAGCCCGGGAAGTGGGGCTGGAGAGACCCAGTACTTC,CASSPGSGAGETQYF
.,TRBV30,.,TRBJ1-3,TGTGCCTGGAGATCAAGCTCTGGAAACACCATATATTTT,CAWRSSSGNTIYF
few,TRBV11-2,.,TRBJ2-2,TGTGCCAGCAGCTTAGGCTACACCGGGGAGCTGTTTTTT,CASSLGYTGELFF
.,TRBV7-2,.,TRBJ2-3,TGTGCCAGCAGCCCCACAGGGGATACGCAGTATTTT,CASSPTGDTQYF
.,TRBV4-1,TRBD1,TRBJ2-7,TGCGCCAGCAGCCATTCTAAGGGGACAGAGCGCTCCTACGAGCAGTACTTC,CASSHSKGTERSYEQYF
.,TRBV4-3,.,TRBJ1-6,TGCGCCAGCAGCCAAGAAAGATCTGTCAATTCACCCCTCCACTTT,CASSQERSVNSPLHF
.,TRBV5-1,.,TRBJ2-7,TGCGCCAGCAGCCAAAACTCCTACGAGCAGTACTTC,CASSQNSYEQYF
.,TRBV29-1,TRBD1,TRBJ1-1,TGCAGCGGCGAACAGGGGGCGAACACTGAAGCTTTCTTT,CSGEQGANTEAFF
.,TRBV6-6,.,TRBJ1-1,TGTGCCAGCAGTTATTTACTGAACACTGAAGCTTTCTTT,CASSYLLNTEAFF
.,TRBV27,.,TRBJ2-5,TGTGCCAGCAGGAGTTCGGGGGAAGAGACCCAGTACTTC,CASRSSGEETQYF
.,TRBV29-1,.,TRBJ2-3,TGCAGCGTTGAAGATTTAGGGTATACGCAGTATTTT,CSVEDLGYTQYF
.,TRBV5-1,.,TRBJ2-6,TGCGCCAGCAACTCTGGGGCCAACGTCCTGACTTTC,CASNSGANVLTF
.,TRBV18,.,TRBJ2-7,TGTGCCAGCTCAGCCGGGACGGTATCCTACGAGCAGTACTTC,CASSAGTVSYEQYF
.,TRBV30,.,TRBJ1-1,TGTGCCTGGAGTGTACGAAACACTGAAGCTTTCTTT,CAWSVRNTEAFF
.,TRBV2,TRBD1,TRBJ1-6,TGTGCCAGCAGAGACAGGGGTAACATTGGTTCACCCCTCCACTTT,CASRDRGNIGSPLHF